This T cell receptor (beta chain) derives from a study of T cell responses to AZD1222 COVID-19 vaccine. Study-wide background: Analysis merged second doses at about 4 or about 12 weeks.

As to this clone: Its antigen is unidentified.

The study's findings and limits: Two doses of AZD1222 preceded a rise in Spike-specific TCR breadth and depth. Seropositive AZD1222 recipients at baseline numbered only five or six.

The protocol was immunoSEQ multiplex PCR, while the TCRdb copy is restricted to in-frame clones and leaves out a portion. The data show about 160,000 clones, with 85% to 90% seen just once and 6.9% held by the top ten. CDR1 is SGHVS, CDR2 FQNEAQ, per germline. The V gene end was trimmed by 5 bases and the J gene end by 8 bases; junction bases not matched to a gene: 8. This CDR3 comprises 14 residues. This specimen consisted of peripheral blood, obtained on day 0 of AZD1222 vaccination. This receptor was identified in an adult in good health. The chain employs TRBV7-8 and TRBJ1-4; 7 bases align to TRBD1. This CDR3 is CASSPGTVGEKLFF. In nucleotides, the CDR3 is TGTGCCAGCAGCCCTGGGACAGTCGGGGAAAAACTGTTTTTT.